This T cell receptor beta chain was captured in a study of blood T cell repertoires in COVID-19. Study details: Acute and convalescent COVID-19 specimens originated in the United States, Italy and Spain. PBMCs, B-cell-depleted T cells, or T cells were the source of the cDNA or gDNA that made up the material.

Study processing details: Reference gene primer amplification gave nucleated cell count estimates. The repertoire was sequenced with immunoSEQ multiplex PCR; TCRdb's copy has only in-frame clones and lacks some. V, J and clone size derive from that table, while D and trimming were established from the DNA sequence. Found here are roughly 65,000 clones, roughly 80% of them singletons; the top ten hold 16%. Germline trimming cut 3 bases from V and 5 bases from J; bases unmatched to any gene: 6. CDR3 size: 13 residues. Germline-derived CDR1 and CDR2 are GTSNPN and SVGIG (reference sequence). The receptor's source is a man in his 60s with acute or convalescent COVID-19. Sequenced sample: peripheral blood. The chain couples TRBV30 to TRBJ1-2; 7 bases agree with TRBD1. The CDR3 sequence is CAWREDRHYGYTF. Here the CDR3 DNA reads TGTGCCTGGAGGGAGGACAGGCATTATGGCTACACCTTC. Variable domain in full (rest from reference TRBV30 and TRBJ1-2): SQTIHQWPATLVQPVGSPLSLECTVEGTSNPNLYWYRQAAGRGLQLLFYSVGIGQISSEVPQNLSASRPQDRQFILSSKKLLLSDSGFYLCAWREDRHYGYTFGSGTRLTVV.